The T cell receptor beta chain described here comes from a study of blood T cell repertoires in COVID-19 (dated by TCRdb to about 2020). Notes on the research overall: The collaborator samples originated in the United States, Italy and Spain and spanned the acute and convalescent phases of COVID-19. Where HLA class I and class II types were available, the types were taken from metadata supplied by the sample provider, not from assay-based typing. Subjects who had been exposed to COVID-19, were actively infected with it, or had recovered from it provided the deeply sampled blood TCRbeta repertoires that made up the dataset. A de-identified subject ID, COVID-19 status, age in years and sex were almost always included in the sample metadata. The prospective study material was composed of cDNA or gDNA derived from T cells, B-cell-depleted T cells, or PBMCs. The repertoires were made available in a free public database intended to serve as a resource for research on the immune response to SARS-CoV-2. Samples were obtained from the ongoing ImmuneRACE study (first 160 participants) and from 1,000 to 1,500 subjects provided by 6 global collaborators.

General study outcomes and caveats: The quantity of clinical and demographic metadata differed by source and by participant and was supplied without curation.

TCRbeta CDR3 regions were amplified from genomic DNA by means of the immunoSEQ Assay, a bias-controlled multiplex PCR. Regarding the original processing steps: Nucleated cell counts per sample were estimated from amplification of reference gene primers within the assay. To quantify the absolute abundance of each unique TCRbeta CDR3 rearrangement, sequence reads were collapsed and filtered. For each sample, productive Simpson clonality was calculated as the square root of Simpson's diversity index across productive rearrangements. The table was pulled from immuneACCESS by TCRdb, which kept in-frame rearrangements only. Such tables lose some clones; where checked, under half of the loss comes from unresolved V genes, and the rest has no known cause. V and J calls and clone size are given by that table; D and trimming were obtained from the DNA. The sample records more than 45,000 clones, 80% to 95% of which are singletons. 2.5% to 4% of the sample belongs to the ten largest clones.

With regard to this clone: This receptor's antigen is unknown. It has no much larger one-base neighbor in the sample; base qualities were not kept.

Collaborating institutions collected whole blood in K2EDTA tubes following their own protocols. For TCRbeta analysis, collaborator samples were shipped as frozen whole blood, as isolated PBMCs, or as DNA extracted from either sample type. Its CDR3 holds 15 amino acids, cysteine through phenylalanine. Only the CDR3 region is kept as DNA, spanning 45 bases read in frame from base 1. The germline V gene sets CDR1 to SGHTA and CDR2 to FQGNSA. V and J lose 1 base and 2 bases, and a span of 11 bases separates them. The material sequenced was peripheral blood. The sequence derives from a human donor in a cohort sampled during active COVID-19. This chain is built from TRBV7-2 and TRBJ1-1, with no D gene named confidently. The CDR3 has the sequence CASSLVGGPNTEAFF. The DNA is TGTGCCAGCAGCTTAGTCGGCGGTCCCAACACTGAAGCTTTCTTT.